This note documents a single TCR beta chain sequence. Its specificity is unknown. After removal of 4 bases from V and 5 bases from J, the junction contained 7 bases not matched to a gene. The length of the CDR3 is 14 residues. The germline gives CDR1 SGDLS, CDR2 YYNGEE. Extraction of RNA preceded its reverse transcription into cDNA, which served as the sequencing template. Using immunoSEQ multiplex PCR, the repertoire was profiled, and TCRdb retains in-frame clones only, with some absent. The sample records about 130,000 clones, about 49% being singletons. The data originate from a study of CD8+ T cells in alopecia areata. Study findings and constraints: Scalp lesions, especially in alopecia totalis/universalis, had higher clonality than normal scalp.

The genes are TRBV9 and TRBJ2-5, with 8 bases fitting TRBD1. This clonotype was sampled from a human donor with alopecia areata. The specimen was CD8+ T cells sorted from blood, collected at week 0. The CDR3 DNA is TGTGCCAGCAGCCCCCGGGGACAGGCGGAGACCCAGTACTTC. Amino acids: CASSPRGQAETQYF.